This T cell receptor beta chain comes out of a study of CD8 T cells in Susac syndrome. The study sequenced TCR beta in blood CD8+ and CD4+ T cells. On this clonotype itself: Its antigen is unknown.

The RNA input was about 0.5 to 1 ug, and it was reverse transcribed with random hexamers. TCR beta CDR3 was amplified by immunoSEQ covering 54 Vbeta and 13 Jbeta. One entry per CDR3 protein results from TCRdb running MiXCR on the immunoSEQ multiplex PCR reads. Of around 170,000 distinct CDR3 sequences detected, approximately 94% appear once; the ten largest clones hold roughly 0.12%. The germline gives CDR1 DFQATT, CDR2 SNEGSKA (reference sequence). V was pared by 5 bases and J by 6 bases, with 20 bases between. The CDR3 is made up of 14 amino acids. Study-wide findings and caveats: The Susac syndrome CD4+ T cell repertoires displayed no clonal expansion.

The sample was CD4+ T cells from PBMCs. V usage is TRBV20-1 and J usage is TRBJ2-7; D might be TRBD1 (5 bases). This clonotype originated in a human donor with Susac syndrome. CDR3 bases: TGCAGTGCTTTGACTGGTCTAGGGGTCTCCGAGCAGTACTTC. Translation gives CSALTGLGVSEQYF.